This T cell receptor beta chain was found in a study of patients and donors after allogeneic stem cell transplantation. The V gene's germline CDR1 is KGHSH and CDR2 LQKENI. V dropped 6 bases and J dropped 3; count of bases not matched to a gene: 4. The CDR3 loop spans 13 amino acids. TCRdb processed the RT-PCR reads anew with MiXCR; each CDR3 protein has one entry. The top ten clones hold more than 25% of a sample with about 110,000 distinct CDR3 sequences, 35% of them seen once. The chain uses TRBV18 and TRBJ1-2; 7 bases are a match to TRBD1. The clonotype comes from a human donor who was either an allogeneic HSCT recipient or a stem cell or donor lymphocyte infusion donor (not recorded which). It is not recorded whose cells these are; they may come from a transplant donor. Sequenced: blood, either unsorted or a sorted T cell fraction (not recorded which). In DNA, the CDR3 is TGTGCCAGCTCTGCCGGGACAGACTATGGCTACACCTTC. Translation gives CASSAGTDYGYTF.